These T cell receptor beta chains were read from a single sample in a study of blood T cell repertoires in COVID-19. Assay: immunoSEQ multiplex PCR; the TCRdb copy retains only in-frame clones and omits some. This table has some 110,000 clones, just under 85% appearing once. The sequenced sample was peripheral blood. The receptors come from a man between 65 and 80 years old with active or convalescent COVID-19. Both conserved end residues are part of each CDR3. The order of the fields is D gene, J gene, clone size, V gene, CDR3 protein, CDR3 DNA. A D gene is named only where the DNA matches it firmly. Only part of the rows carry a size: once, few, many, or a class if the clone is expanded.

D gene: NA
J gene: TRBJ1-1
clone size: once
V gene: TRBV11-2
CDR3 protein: CASSLTEGAEAFF
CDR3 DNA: TGTGCCAGCAGCTTAACAGAGGGCGCTGAAGCTTTCTTT

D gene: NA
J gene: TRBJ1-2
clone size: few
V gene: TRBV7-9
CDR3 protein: CAISPQDRANYGYTF
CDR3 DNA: TGTGCCATTTCGCCCCAGGACAGAGCTAACTATGGCTACACCTTC

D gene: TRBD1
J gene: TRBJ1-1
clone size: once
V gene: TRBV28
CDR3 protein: CASRRSPGTADLAYTEAFF
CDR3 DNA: TGTGCCAGCAGACGTAGCCCCGGGACAGCGGATTTGGCGTACACTGAAGCTTTCTTT

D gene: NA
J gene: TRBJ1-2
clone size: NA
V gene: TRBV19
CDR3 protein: CASSNTGPYTF
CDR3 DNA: TGTGCCAGTAGTAACACAGGCCCCTACACCTTC

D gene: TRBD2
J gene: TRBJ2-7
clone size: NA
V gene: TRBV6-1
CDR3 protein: CASREWGGRNPYEQYF
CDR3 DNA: TGTGCCAGCAGGGAATGGGGGGGACGAAATCCCTACGAGCAGTACTTC

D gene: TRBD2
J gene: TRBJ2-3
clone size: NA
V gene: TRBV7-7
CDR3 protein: CASSLDGRAADTQYF
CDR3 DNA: TGTGCTAGCAGCTTAGACGGGAGGGCAGCAGATACGCAGTATTTT

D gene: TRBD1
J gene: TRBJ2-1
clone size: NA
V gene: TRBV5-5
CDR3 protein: CASSLVGTADNEQFF
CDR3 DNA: TGTGCCAGCAGCTTGGTTGGGACAGCCGACAATGAGCAGTTCTTC

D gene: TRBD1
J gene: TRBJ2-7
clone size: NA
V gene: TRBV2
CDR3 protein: CASRGTGVSYEQYF
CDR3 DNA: TGTGCCAGCCGAGGGACAGGGGTTTCCTACGAGCAGTACTTC

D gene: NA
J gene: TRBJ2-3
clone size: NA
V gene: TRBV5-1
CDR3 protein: CASSSGTDTQYF
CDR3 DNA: TGCGCCAGCAGCTCCGGTACAGATACGCAGTATTTT

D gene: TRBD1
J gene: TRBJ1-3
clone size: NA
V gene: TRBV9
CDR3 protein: CASSSQGAVGNTIYF
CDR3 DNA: TGTGCCAGCAGCTCACAGGGGGCGGTTGGAAACACCATATATTTT

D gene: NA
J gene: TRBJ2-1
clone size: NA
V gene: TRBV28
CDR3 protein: CASSSSQGTSYNEQFF
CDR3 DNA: TGTGCCAGCAGCAGCAGTCAGGGGACCTCCTACAATGAGCAGTTCTTC

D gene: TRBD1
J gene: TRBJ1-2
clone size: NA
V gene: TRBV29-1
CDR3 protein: CSVGPTGTKLPSNYGYTF
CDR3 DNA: TGCAGCGTTGGACCGACAGGGACGAAACTCCCTTCAAACTATGGCTACACCTTC

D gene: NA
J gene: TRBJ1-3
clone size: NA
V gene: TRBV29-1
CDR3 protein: CSVVLRPSGNTIYF
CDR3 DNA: TGCAGCGTTGTACTACGGCCCTCTGGAAACACCATATATTTT

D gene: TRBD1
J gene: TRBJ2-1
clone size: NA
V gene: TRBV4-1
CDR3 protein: CASSPRDRGLGDNEQFF
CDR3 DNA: TGCGCCAGCAGCCCGCGGGACAGGGGGCTCGGGGACAATGAGCAGTTCTTC

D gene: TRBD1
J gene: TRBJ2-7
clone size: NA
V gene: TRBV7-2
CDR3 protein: CASSLNPGQGPYEQYF
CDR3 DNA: TGTGCCAGCAGCTTAAACCCGGGACAGGGCCCCTACGAGCAGTACTTC

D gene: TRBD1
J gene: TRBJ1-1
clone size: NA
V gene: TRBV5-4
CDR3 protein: CASSTRQGARTEAFF
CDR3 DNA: TGTGCCAGCAGCACTCGACAGGGGGCACGTACTGAAGCTTTCTTT

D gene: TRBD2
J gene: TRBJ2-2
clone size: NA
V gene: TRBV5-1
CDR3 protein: CASTGLAANTGELFF
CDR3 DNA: TGCGCCAGCACCGGACTAGCGGCGAACACCGGGGAGCTGTTTTTT

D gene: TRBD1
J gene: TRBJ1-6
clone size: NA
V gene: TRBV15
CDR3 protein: CATRGQGFYNSPLHF
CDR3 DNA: TGTGCCACCAGGGGACAGGGTTTTTATAATTCACCCCTCCACTTT

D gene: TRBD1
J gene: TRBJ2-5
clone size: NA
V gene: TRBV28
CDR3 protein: CASRTGGPLQETQYF
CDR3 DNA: TGTGCCAGCAGGACAGGGGGCCCCCTCCAAGAGACCCAGTACTTC

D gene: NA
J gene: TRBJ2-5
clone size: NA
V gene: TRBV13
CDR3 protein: CASSPGGGSYQETQYF
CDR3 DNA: TGTGCCAGCAGCCCCGGCGGGGGCTCGTACCAAGAGACCCAGTACTTC

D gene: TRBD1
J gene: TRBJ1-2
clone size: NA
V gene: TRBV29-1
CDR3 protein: CSGRDRADYGYTF
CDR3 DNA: TGCAGCGGAAGGGACAGGGCCGACTATGGCTACACCTTC

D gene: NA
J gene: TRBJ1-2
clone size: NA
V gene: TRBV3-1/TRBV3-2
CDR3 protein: CASSHLGGETDGYTF
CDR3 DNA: TGTGCCAGCAGTCACCTGGGGGGGGAGACGGATGGCTACACCTTC

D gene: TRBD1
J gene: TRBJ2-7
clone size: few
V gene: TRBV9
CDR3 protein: CASSKGQGAYEQYF
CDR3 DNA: TGTGCCAGCAGCAAAGGACAGGGGGCGTACGAGCAGTACTTC

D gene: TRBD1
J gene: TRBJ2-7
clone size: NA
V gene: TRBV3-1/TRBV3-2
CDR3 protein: CASSLGQGAYEQYF
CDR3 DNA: TGTGCCAGCAGCCTCGGACAGGGGGCGTACGAGCAGTACTTC

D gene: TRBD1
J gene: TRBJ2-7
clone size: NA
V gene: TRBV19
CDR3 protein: CASSQWTGLNPYEQYF
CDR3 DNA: TGTGCCAGTAGCCAATGGACAGGCCTAAATCCCTACGAGCAGTACTTC

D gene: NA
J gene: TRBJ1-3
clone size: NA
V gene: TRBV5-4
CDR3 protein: CASSLQQGVGNTIYF
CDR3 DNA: TGTGCCAGCAGCTTGCAACAGGGAGTAGGAAACACCATATATTTT

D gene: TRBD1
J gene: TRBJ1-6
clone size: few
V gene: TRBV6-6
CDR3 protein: CASSYGQDNSPLHF
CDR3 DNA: TGTGCCAGCAGTTACGGACAGGACAATTCACCCCTCCACTTT

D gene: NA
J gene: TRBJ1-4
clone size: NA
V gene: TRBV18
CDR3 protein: CASSQSSIGTNEKLFF
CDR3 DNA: TGTGCCAGCTCACAATCTTCAATTGGCACTAATGAAAAACTGTTTTTT

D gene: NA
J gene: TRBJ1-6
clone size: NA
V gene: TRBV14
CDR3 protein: CASSHGHTNSPLHF
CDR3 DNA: TGTGCCAGCAGCCACGGACACACTAATTCACCCCTCCACTTT

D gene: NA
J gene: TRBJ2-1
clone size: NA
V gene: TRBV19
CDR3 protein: CASSILARGRSNEQFF
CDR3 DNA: TGTGCCAGTAGTATTCTCGCTAGGGGAAGAAGCAATGAGCAGTTCTTC

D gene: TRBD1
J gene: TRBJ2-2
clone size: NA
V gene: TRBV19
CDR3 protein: CASSILGQGIGELFF
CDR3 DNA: TGTGCCAGTAGTATACTCGGACAGGGGATCGGGGAGCTGTTTTTT

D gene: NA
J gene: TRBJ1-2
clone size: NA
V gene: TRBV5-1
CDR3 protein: CASSLGAGSGYTF
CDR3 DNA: TGCGCCAGCAGCTTGGGGGCCGGGAGTGGCTACACCTTC

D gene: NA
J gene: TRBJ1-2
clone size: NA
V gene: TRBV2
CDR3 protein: CASSEGGARINYGYTF
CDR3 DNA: TGTGCCAGCAGTGAAGGGGGAGCCAGGATCAACTATGGCTACACCTTC

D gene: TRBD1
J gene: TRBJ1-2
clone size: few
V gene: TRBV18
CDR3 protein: CASSPGTGIIGANYGYTF
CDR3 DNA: TGTGCCAGCTCGCCCGGGACAGGGATTATAGGAGCTAACTATGGCTACACCTTC

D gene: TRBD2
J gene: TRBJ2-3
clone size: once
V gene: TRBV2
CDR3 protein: CASRAGTSADTQYF
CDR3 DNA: TGTGCCAGCAGGGCCGGGACTAGCGCGGATACGCAGTATTTT

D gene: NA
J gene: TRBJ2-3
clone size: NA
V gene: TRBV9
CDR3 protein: CASSPTGAATTDTQYF
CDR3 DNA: TGTGCCAGCAGCCCAACCGGAGCGGCAACCACAGATACGCAGTATTTT